This T cell receptor (beta chain) was observed in a study of regulatory T cells in long-lasting Graves disease. CDR3-region Arm-PCR and iRepertoire HTBI primers produced the TCR beta libraries. TCRdb re-called the multiplex PCR reads through MiXCR, storing one row per CDR3 protein. Among roughly 500,000 distinct CDR3 sequences, about 12% were seen once, and the ten largest hold roughly 8.9%. The CDR3 is 17 residues long. Germline V gene lookup returns CDR1 MNHEY and CDR2 SMNVEV (reference sequence). As for this clonotype: Its target is unknown. This clone may be a read error of a much larger clone one base away.

Overall study results and limits: Accuracy might have suffered from few samples.

Time point described: newly diagnosed GD, antithyroid drugs for less than 3 months. RNA from PBMCs was the source of the TCR library. The same data also went into a second study, on T cells in Graves' hyperthyroidism and ophthalmopathy. This second study notes: These patients, aged 18 to 65, had recently diagnosed hyperthyroidism lasting under 2 months.

Sequences were derived from peripheral blood mononuclear cells (PBMCs), sampled at new diagnosis, from a patient treated with antithyroid drugs. The rearrangement joins TRBV27 to TRBJ1-5; TRBD1 is a possible D gene (6 bases). This clonotype originated in a woman younger than 45 with Graves disease. The CDR3 reads CASSLGGAGLGNQPQRF. The DNA of the CDR3 is TGTGCCAGCAGTTTAGGGGGGGCAGGTTTAGGCAATCAGCCCCAGCGTTTT.